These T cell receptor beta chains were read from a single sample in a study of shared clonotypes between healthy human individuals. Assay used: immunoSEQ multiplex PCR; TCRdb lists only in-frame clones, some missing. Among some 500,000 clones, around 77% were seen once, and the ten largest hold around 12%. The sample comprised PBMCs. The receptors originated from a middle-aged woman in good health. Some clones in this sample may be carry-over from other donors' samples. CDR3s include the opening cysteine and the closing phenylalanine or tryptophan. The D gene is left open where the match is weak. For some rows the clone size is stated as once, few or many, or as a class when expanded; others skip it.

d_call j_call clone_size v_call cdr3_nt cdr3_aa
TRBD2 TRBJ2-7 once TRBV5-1 TGCGCCAGCGCGACTAGCGGGAGGTGGGAGCAGTACTTC CASATSGRWEQYF
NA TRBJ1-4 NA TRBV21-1 TGTGCCAGCAGCAAAATAGGACTGCGAAATGAAAAACTGTTTTTT CASSKIGLRNEKLFF
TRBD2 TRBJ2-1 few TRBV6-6 TGTGCCAGCAAGGGACTAACCGATGAGCAGTTCTTC CASKGLTDEQFF
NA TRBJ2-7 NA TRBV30 TGTGCCTGGAGTGTATGGGGGGCCTACGAGCAGTACTTC CAWSVWGAYEQYF
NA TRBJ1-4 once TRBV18 TGTGCCAGCTCACCACCGGGAACAAATGAAAAACTGTTTTTT CASSPPGTNEKLFF
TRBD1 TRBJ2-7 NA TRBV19 TGTGCCAGTAGTCCCCGACAGGGACCCTACGAGCAGTACTTC CASSPRQGPYEQYF
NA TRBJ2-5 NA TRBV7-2 TGTGCCAGCAGCTTACGGAGACAAGAGACCCAGTACTTC CASSLRRQETQYF
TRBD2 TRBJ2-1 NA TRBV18 TGTGCCAGCTCACCGAGGCTAGCGGGATGGAATGAGCAGTTCTTC CASSPRLAGWNEQFF
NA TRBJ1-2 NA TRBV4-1 TGCGCCAGCAGCCAAGGACAGATAAACTATGGCTACACCTTC CASSQGQINYGYTF
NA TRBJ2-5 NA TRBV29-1 TGCAGCGTTGATGAAGGGGCCAACGTGCTGAGCCAAGAGACCCAGTACTTC CSVDEGANVLSQETQYF
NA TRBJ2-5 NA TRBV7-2 TGTGCCAGCAGCTTATCAAGGGTCCAAAAAGGAAGGGCCCAGTACTTC CASSLSRVQKGRAQYF
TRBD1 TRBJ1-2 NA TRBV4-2 TGTGCCAGCAGCCCCGAGGGGACAGGGGGAGTTTATGGCTACACCTTC CASSPEGTGGVYGYTF
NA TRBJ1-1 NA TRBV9 TGTGCCAGCGGGAGGAACACTGAAGCTTTCTTT CASGRNTEAFF
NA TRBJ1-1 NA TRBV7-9 TGTGCCAGCAGCTTCCTCCGGGACGGACTAGCGAACACTGAAGCTTTCTTT CASSFLRDGLANTEAFF
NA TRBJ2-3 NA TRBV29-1 TGCAGCGTTCGGTTTAGAGATACGCAGTATTTT CSVRFRDTQYF
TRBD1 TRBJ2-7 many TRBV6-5 TGTGCCAGCAGATTCACAGGGGGCGTCGAGCAGTACTTC CASRFTGGVEQYF
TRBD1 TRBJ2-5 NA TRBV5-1 TGCGCCAGCAGCCCACGGGACAGGGGGCAGGAGACCCAGTACTTC CASSPRDRGQETQYF
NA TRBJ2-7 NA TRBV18 TGTGCCAGCTCACCACCGGGAAGCAACTCCTACGAGCAGTACTTC CASSPPGSNSYEQYF
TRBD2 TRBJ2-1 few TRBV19 TGTGCCAGTAGGTCTAGCGGGATGTATGAGCAGTTCTTC CASRSSGMYEQFF
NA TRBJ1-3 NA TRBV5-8 TGTGCCAGCAGCTTGGGGGTCGGCATGAGCTCTGGAAACACCATATATTTT CASSLGVGMSSGNTIYF
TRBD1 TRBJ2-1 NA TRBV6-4 TGTGCCAGCAGTGGGGACCCTGGGGACAGCCACAATGAGCAGTTCTTC CASSGDPGDSHNEQFF
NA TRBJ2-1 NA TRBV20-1 TGCAGTGCTAGAGCAGCGTATGAGCAGTTCTTC CSARAAYEQFF
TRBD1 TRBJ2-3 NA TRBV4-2 TGTGCCAGCACCCCCAGGGGGAAATCCGCAGATACGCAGTATTTT CASTPRGKSADTQYF
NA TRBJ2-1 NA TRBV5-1 TGCGCCAGCAGCTTGGATGCCCGCGGAAACAATGAGCAGTTCTTC CASSLDARGNNEQFF
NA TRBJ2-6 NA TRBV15 TGTGCCACCAGCAGAGACGGGCAGCCCAACGTCCTGACTTTC CATSRDGQPNVLTF
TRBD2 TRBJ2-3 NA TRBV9 TGTGCCAGCAGCGCAAATCCCCCTTTAGCGGGAGCTCCAGATACGCAGTATTTT CASSANPPLAGAPDTQYF
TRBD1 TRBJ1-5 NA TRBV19 TGTGCCAGTAGTATGGACAGGGTTCAGCCCCAGCATTTT CASSMDRVQPQHF
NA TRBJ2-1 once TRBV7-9 TGTGCCAGCAGCTCTGACCGCGGGGCTCGGGATGAGCAGTTCTTC CASSSDRGARDEQFF
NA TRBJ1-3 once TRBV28 TGTGCCAGCAGTGGGGGGACACTGGAGGTGAACACCATATATTTT CASSGGTLEVNTIYF
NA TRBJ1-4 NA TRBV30 TGTGCCTGGAGTAACTCGGGGGGCCGCTTAAATGAAAAACTGTTTTTT CAWSNSGGRLNEKLFF
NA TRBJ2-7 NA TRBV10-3 TGTGCCATCAACCGGGACTCCGCCTACGAGCAGTACTTC CAINRDSAYEQYF
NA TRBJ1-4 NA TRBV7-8 TGTGCCAGCAGCCCTGACAGAAAGAGGGAAAAACTGTTTTTT CASSPDRKREKLFF
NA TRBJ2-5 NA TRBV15 TGTGCCACCAGCCCAAGGGCAGGCGGGGAGACCCAGTACTTC CATSPRAGGETQYF